The rows below give T cell receptor beta chains drawn from one sample of a study of regulatory T cells in long-lasting Graves disease. TCRdb itself ran the multiplex PCR reads through MiXCR, one entry per CDR3 protein. The table shows fewer than 350,000 distinct CDR3 sequences, with 15% to 20% occurring only once. Sequences were derived from peripheral blood mononuclear cells (PBMCs), sampled at new diagnosis, from a patient treated with antithyroid drugs. The receptors originated from a female donor with Graves disease. CDR3s include the opening cysteine and the closing phenylalanine or tryptophan. A D gene is named only where the DNA matches it firmly. Rows give clone size only sometimes, using once, few, many, or a class for an expanded clone.

D	V	J	size	DNA	CDR3
TRBD1	TRBV24-1	TRBJ1-5	many	TGTGCCACCAGTGATCTACTCGGACAGGGGGTTCAGCCCCAGCATTTT	CATSDLLGQGVQPQHF
TRBD1	TRBV2	TRBJ1-1	-	TGTGCCAGCAGCACCGGGACAGGGGGCGGCACTGAAGCTTTCTTT	CASSTGTGGGTEAFF
TRBD1	TRBV2	TRBJ1-6	many	TGTGCCAGCAGGGGACAGCATAATTCACCCCTCCACTTT	CASRGQHNSPLHF
TRBD1	TRBV28	TRBJ1-1	many	TGTGCCAGCGACCCCACAGGGGTCCACACTGAAGCTTTCTTT	CASDPTGVHTEAFF
-	TRBV7-9	TRBJ2-3	-	TGTGCCAGCAGCACGGCGGGGAAGGGGTTAGATTTT	CASSTAGKGLDF
TRBD1	TRBV4-2	TRBJ2-5	many	TGTGCCAGCAGCCCCCACAGGGGAGAGACCCAGTACTTC	CASSPHRGETQYF
-	TRBV12-3/TRBV12-4	TRBJ2-1	many	TGTGCCAGCAGTTTAGCCGGGATCGACGAGCAGTTCTTC	CASSLAGIDEQFF
-	TRBV12-3/TRBV12-4	TRBJ2-5	many	TGTGCCAGCAGTTTGACAGACACATTCCAAGAGACCCAGTACTTC	CASSLTDTFQETQYF
TRBD2	TRBV7-9	TRBJ2-1	-	TGTGCCAGCAGCTTAGCGTCGGCGCGGGAGTCCTACAATGAGCAGTTCTTC	CASSLASARESYNEQFF
-	TRBV18	TRBJ1-1	many	TGTGCCAGCTCACTCGACAGCATTACTGAAGCTTTCTTT	CASSLDSITEAFF
-	TRBV20-1	TRBJ2-1	-	TGCAGTGCTAGAGGGGTGGGTGGAGGGGGCAATGAGCAGTTCTTC	CSARGVGGGGNEQFF
-	TRBV2	TRBJ1-1	-	TGTGCCAGCAGTGCAGGGGTGGCTGAAGCTTTCTTT	CASSAGVAEAFF
TRBD1	TRBV24-1	TRBJ2-2	few	TGTGCCACCAGTGATTGGGGGACAGGGCCCGGGGAGCTGTTTTTT	CATSDWGTGPGELFF
-	TRBV6-6	TRBJ2-1	many	TGTGCCAGCAGTTACTCGGCTTCAACAAACAATGAGCAGTTCTTC	CASSYSASTNNEQFF
-	TRBV4-1	TRBJ2-6	few	TGCGCCAGCAGCCAACGGAGATCCGGGATCTCTGGGGCCAACGTCCTGACTTTC	CASSQRRSGISGANVLTF
-	TRBV2	TRBJ2-2	many	TGTGCCAGGAGGTCTGGGGGGTCAAACACCGGGGAGCTGTTTTTT	CARRSGGSNTGELFF
TRBD1	TRBV28	TRBJ2-2	many	TGTGCCAGCACCGCAACCGGGACAGGGGCCGGGGAGCTGTTTTTT	CASTATGTGAGELFF
TRBD1	TRBV20-1	TRBJ2-4	-	TGCAGTGCTGAAGGGCAGGGGGCACTAGCCAAAAACATTCAGTACTTC	CSAEGQGALAKNIQYF
-	TRBV19	TRBJ2-3	once	TGTGCCAGTAGTATAGGGAGCGGTTCTAGCACAGATACGCAGTATTTT	CASSIGSGSSTDTQYF
-	TRBV29-1	TRBJ2-1	-	TGCAGCGTTGAAATGGAGTCGGCCTACAATGAGCAGTTCTTC	CSVEMESAYNEQFF
-	TRBV18	TRBJ1-2	many	TGTGCCAGCTCACCCGGGCATGGGTATGGCTACACCTTC	CASSPGHGYGYTF
TRBD1	TRBV11-1	TRBJ2-6	many	TGTGCCAGCAGCTTATCGCCGGGACAGGGGGGTGCTGGGGCCAACGTCCTGACTTTC	CASSLSPGQGGAGANVLTF
TRBD2	TRBV7-2	TRBJ2-1	-	TGTGCCAGCAGCTTATCTCTCACTAGCGGCAATGAGCAGTTCTTC	CASSLSLTSGNEQFF
TRBD1	TRBV18	TRBJ2-4	few	TGTGCCAGCTCACCAAGGGGGACAGCACCTCAAGCCAAAAACATTCAGTACTTC	CASSPRGTAPQAKNIQYF
-	TRBV7-2	TRBJ1-5	many	TGTGCCAGCAGCTTTGGACCCACGGCGAATCAGCCCCAGCATTTT	CASSFGPTANQPQHF
-	TRBV20-1	TRBJ1-4	many	TGCAGTGCTAATACCATCACAGATAATGAAAAACTGTTTTTT	CSANTITDNEKLFF
-	TRBV30	TRBJ2-1	many	TGTGCCTGGAGTACTAAAGGTTGGACAGAAGATGAGCAGTTCTTC	CAWSTKGWTEDEQFF
-	TRBV7-6	TRBJ2-3	many	TGTGCCAGCAGCTTTCCTAGGGACGGTGGAACAGATACGCAGTATTTT	CASSFPRDGGTDTQYF
TRBD1	TRBV6-2/TRBV6-3	TRBJ2-3	-	TGTGCCAGCAGACCATCTGGCCCGGGACAGGGGTTCTGGGGAGATACGCAGTATTTT	CASRPSGPGQGFWGDTQYF
-	TRBV7-9	TRBJ2-7	-	TGTGCCAGCAGCTTATCACAGGGCTACGAGCAGTACTTC	CASSLSQGYEQYF
TRBD1	TRBV10-2	TRBJ1-6	few	TGCGCCAGCATCGAAGGACAGGGTTATAATTCACCCCTCCACTTT	CASIEGQGYNSPLHF
TRBD1	TRBV6-1	TRBJ1-6	many	TGTGCCAGCAGACAGGTCCCAGGGGGAAATTCACCCCTCCACTTT	CASRQVPGGNSPLHF
TRBD2	TRBV6-2/TRBV6-3	TRBJ2-3	many	TGTGCCAGCAGTTCCCCGGGCGGGAGGGCCAGCACAGATACGCAGTATTTT	CASSSPGGRASTDTQYF
TRBD1	TRBV28	TRBJ2-7	many	TGTGCCAGCAGACGACAGGGGGCGCGCGAGCAGTACTTC	CASRRQGAREQYF
-	TRBV3-1	TRBJ2-7	many	TGTGCCAGCAGCCTCTTCGGGGACCACGAGCAGTACTTC	CASSLFGDHEQYF
TRBD1	TRBV11-3	TRBJ2-7	many	TGTGCCAGCAGCTTAGGGGGACAGTCCTACGAGCAGTACTTC	CASSLGGQSYEQYF
TRBD1	TRBV18	TRBJ1-6	-	TGTGCCAGCTCACCTCTGGGACAGCATAATTCACCCCTCCACTTT	CASSPLGQHNSPLHF
-	TRBV7-2	TRBJ1-5	few	TGTGCCAGCAGCTTAGAGGGCGGGTATAGCAATCAGCCCCAGCATTTT	CASSLEGGYSNQPQHF
-	TRBV12-3/TRBV12-4	TRBJ2-5	-	TGTGTCAGCAGTCGGCTCCCGCCCCCGTCACAAGAGACCCAGTACTTC	CVSSRLPPPSQETQYF
-	TRBV11-2	TRBJ1-5	many	TGTGCCAGCAGCCACAGCCATAGCAATCAGCCCCAGCATTTT	CASSHSHSNQPQHF
TRBD2	TRBV10-2	TRBJ2-1	many	TGCGCCAGCAGTGAAGGTGGGGGACTAGCGAGGGAGCAGTTCTTC	CASSEGGGLAREQFF
-	TRBV12-3/TRBV12-4	TRBJ2-5	-	TGTGCCAGCAGTCGGGGGCGAATCCCTGGGGAGACCCAGTACTTC	CASSRGRIPGETQYF
TRBD1	TRBV2	TRBJ2-5	few	TGTGCCAGCAGCCCCTCGGACAGGGTGCGGGAGACCCAGTACTTC	CASSPSDRVRETQYF
-	TRBV7-8	TRBJ2-7	many	TGTGCCAGCAGAACAGGTCGGGGCCGTGGCTACGAGCAGTACTTC	CASRTGRGRGYEQYF
TRBD1	TRBV11-2	TRBJ1-2	many	TGTGCCAGCAGCTTCGCGTTGACAGGGCCGGAGGTAGGCTACACCTTC	CASSFALTGPEVGYTF
TRBD1	TRBV11-3	TRBJ2-5	many	TGTGCCAGCAGCCTCCGGACAGGTACAGGGGAGACCCAGTACTTC	CASSLRTGTGETQYF
TRBD1	TRBV10-3	TRBJ2-6	-	TGTGCCATCACTTCCGGGACAGGGTGGTCTGGGGCCAACGTCCTGACTTTC	CAITSGTGWSGANVLTF
TRBD2	TRBV28	TRBJ2-7	many	TGTGCCAGCAGTTTCACTAGCGGGACTAACGAGCAGTACTTC	CASSFTSGTNEQYF
-	TRBV6-1	TRBJ1-1	many	TGTGCCATCGCCCGGGGGGAGAACACTGAAGCTTTCTTT	CAIARGENTEAFF
TRBD2	TRBV30	TRBJ2-2	many	TGTGCCTGGAGTGTAGCGGGAGGATGGACCGGGGAGCTGTTTTTT	CAWSVAGGWTGELFF
-	TRBV5-1	TRBJ2-4	-	TGCGCCAGCAGCACAGAAAGACAGGAAAACATTCAGTACTTC	CASSTERQENIQYF